The 10 T cell receptor beta chains listed next were all sequenced from one sample in a study of blood T cell repertoires in COVID-19. Produced via immunoSEQ multiplex PCR; TCRdb's table is partial and in-frame only. Of roughly 100,000 clones in the sample, around 87% are singletons; the top ten hold 9.5% to 13%. The material sequenced was peripheral blood. The receptors come from a woman aged 25 to 45 with acute or convalescent COVID-19.

With respect to this clone: Other DNA sequences in this specimen translate into the identical CDR3. DNA of the CDR3: TGTGCCAGCAGTCCACAGGGGGCCCTGAATCAGCCCCAGCATTTT. Amino acids: CASSPQGALNQPQHF. The chain links TRBV27 to TRBJ1-5, with TRBD1 matching over 9 bases. The CDR3 loop spans 15 amino acids. Trimming took 5 bases from V and 4 from J; bases not matched to a gene: 6. Germline CDR1 MNHEY, CDR2 SMNVEV (reference sequence).

The chain employs TRBV19 and TRBJ1-6, with D perhaps matching TRBD1 (6 bases). The CDR3 sequence is 14 residues long. Germline CDR1 and CDR2: LNHDA and SQIVND (reference sequence). V lost 3 bases and J 9 bases, leaving 12 bases between the germline ends. The CDR3 is CASSMEQGSSPLHF. The CDR3 DNA follows: TGTGCCAGTAGTATGGAACAGGGAAGTTCACCCCTCCACTTT.

The chain couples TRBV10-3 to TRBJ2-7; TRBD1 is a possible D gene (6 bases). In germline, CDR1 is ENHRY, CDR2 SYGVKD. The length of the CDR3 is 14 residues. V was pared by 5 bases and J by 6 bases, with 17 bases between. CDR3 loop: CAISRQELSSEQYF. Written as DNA, the CDR3 is TGTGCCATCAGTCGACAGGAGCTTTCAAGCGAGCAGTACTTC.

The chain employs TRBV18 and TRBJ2-1; 9 bases match TRBD2. Germline lookup yields CDR1 KGHSH and CDR2 LQKENI. The CDR3 consists of 19 residues. V lost 1 base and J lost 1; bases outside the gene matches: 11. The CDR3 bases are TGTGCCAGCTCACCACGGTCTCTAGCGGGGACTGGGTCCTACAATGAGCAGTTCTTC. Translating gives CASSPRSLAGTGSYNEQFF.

This sequence joins TRBV28 and TRBJ2-5; 9 positions agree with TRBD1. CDR3 length equals 15 residues. The J segment lost 4 bases and the V segment lost 3 bases, leaving 6 bases of the junction unmatched. Per germline, CDR1 MDHEN and CDR2 SYDVKM. The chain's CDR3 is CASSFSTGGLETQYF. The CDR3 coding sequence is TGTGCCAGCAGTTTTAGTACAGGGGGCTTAGAGACCCAGTACTTC.

This clone was recorded only once. This rearrangement joins TRBV19 to TRBJ1-3; 9 bases are shared with TRBD1. CDR3 size: 15 residues. Germline V lookup: CDR1 LNHDA, CDR2 SQIVND (reference sequence). The V segment lost 5 bases and the J segment 3 bases; nucleotides outside the gene matches: 5. CDR3 loop: CASSSRDRVGNTIYF. CDR3 DNA sequence: TGTGCCAGTAGTTCCCGGGACAGGGTTGGAAACACCATATATTTT.

V is TRBV5-1 and J is TRBJ1-2; possible D gene TRBD1, 6 bases. This CDR3 spans 15 amino acids. Deletions cut 0 bases from V and 7 bases from J, with 16 bases between. Germline V CDR1 and CDR2: SGHRS, YFSETQ. CDR3 DNA sequence: TGCGCCAGCAGCTTGGAGGGGGAGTGGGTCGGTGGCTACACCTTC. This codes for CASSLEGEWVGGYTF.

The gene calls are TRBV19 and TRBJ2-7; D uncertain. Germline V gives CDR1 LNHDA, CDR2 SQIVND (reference sequence). V lost 0 bases and J 3 bases, leaving 12 bases between the germline ends. This CDR3 spans 15 amino acids. The CDR3 is CASSIDLTTDYEQYF. As DNA, the CDR3 is TGTGCCAGTAGTATAGATCTTACAACAGACTACGAGCAGTACTTC.

V gene TRBV3-1 (or the pseudogene TRBV3-2) combines with J gene TRBJ1-1; TRBD1 matches 10 bases. Germline V gene data show CDR1 as LGHDT and CDR2 as YNNKEL (reference sequence). This CDR3 comprises 16 residues. V gave up 4 bases and J gave up 7 bases; unmatched junction bases: 12. The CDR3 sequence: CASSPSWGQGRVEAFF. CDR3 bases: TGTGCCAGCAGCCCCTCGTGGGGACAGGGGAGGGTTGAAGCTTTCTTT.

The chain links TRBV29-1 to TRBJ1-1; possibly TRBD1 for D (5 bases). Per germline, CDR1 SQVTM and CDR2 ANQGSEA. V shed 7 bases and J shed 1 base, with 19 bases lying between them. The CDR3 spans 15 residues. This CDR3 reads CSDPDRSTANTEAFF. DNA for the CDR3: TGCAGCGACCCTGACAGATCCACGGCGAACACTGAAGCTTTCTTT.